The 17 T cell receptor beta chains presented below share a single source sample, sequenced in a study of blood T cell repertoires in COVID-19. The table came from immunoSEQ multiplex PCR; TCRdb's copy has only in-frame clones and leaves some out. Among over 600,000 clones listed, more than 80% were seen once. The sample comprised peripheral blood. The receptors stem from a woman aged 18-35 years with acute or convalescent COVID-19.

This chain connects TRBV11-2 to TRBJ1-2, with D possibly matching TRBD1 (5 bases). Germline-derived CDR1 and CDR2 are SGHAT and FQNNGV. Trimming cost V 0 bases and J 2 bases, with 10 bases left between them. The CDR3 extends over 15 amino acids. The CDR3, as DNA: TGTGCCAGCAGCTTAGACGCAGGGCGAAACTATGGCTACACCTTC. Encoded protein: CASSLDAGRNYGYTF.

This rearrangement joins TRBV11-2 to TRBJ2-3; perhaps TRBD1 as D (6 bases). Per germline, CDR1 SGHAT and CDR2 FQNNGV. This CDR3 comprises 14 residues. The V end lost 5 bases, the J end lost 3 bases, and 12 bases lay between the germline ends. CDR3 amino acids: CASSQRQATDTQYF. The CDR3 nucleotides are TGTGCCAGCAGCCAAAGACAGGCTACAGATACGCAGTATTTT. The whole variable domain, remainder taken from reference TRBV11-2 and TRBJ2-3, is EAGVAQSPRYKIIEKRQSVAFWCNPISGHATLYWYQQILGQGPKLLIQFQNNGVVDDSQLPKDRFSAERLKGVDSTLKIQPAKLEDSAVYLCASSQRQATDTQYFGPGTRLTVL.

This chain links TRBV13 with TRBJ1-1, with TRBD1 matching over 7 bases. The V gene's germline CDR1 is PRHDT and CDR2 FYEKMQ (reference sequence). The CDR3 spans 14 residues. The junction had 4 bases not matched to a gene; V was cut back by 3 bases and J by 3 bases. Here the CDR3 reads CASSFQGEYTEAFF. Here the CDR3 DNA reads TGTGCCAGCAGCTTCCAGGGGGAATACACTGAAGCTTTCTTT.

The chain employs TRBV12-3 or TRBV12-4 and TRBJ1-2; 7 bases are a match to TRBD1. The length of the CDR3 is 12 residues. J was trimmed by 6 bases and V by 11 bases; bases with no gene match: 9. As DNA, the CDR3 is TGTGCCGTGGACCGACAGGGCGATGGCTACACCTTC. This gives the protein CAVDRQGDGYTF.

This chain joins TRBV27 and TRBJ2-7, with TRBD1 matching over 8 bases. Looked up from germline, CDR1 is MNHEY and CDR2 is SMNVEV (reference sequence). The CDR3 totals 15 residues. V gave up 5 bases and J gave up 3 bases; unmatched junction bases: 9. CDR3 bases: TGTGCCAGCAGTGAAACCGGGACAGGAAACTACGAGCAGTACTTC. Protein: CASSETGTGNYEQYF.

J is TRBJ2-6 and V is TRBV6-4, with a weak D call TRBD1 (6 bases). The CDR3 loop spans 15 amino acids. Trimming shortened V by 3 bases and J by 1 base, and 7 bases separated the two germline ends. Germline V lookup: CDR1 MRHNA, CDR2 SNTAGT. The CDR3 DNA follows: TGTGCCAGCAGTGATACAGGGTCTGGGGCCAACGTCCTGACTTTC. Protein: CASSDTGSGANVLTF.

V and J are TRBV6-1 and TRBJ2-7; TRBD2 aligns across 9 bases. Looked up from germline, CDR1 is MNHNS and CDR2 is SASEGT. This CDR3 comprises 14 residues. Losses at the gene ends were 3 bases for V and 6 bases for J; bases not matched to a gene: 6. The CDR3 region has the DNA TGTGCCAGCAGTGACGGGCGGGGGGGCCTCGAGCAGTACTTC. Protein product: CASSDGRGGLEQYF.

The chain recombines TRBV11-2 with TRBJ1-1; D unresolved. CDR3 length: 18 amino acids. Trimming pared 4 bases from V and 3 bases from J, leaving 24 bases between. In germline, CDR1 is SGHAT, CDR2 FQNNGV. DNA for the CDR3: TGTGCCAGCAGCTCCTCCGGGCAAAACCTAGAGCGGGACACTGAAGCTTTCTTT. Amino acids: CASSSSGQNLERDTEAFF.

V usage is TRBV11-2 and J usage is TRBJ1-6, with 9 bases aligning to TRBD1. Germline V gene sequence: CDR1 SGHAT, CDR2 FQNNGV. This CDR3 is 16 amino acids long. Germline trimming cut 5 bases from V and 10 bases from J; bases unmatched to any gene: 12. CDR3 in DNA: TGTGCCAGCAGCCCATCCGGGACAGGGATACGATCACCCCTCCACTTT. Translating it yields CASSPSGTGIRSPLHF.

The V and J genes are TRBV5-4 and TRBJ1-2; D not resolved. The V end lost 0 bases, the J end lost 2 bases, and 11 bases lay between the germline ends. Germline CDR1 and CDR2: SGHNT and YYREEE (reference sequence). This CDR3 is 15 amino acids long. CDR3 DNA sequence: TGTGCCAGCAGCTTGGGGGAGGATGCCAACTATGGCTACACCTTC. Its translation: CASSLGEDANYGYTF.

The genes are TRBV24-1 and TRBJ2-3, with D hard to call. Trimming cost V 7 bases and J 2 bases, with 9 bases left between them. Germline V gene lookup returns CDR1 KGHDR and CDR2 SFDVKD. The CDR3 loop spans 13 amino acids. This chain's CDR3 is CATSPRVTDTQYF. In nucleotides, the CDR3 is TGTGCCACCAGCCCCCGGGTCACAGATACGCAGTATTTT.

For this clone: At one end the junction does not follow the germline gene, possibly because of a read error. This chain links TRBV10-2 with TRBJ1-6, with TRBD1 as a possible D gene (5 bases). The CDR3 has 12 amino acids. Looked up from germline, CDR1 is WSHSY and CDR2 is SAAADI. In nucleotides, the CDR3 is TGCGCCAGTAGTGCTGGGGGGTCACCCCTCCACTTT. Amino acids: CASSAGGSPLHF.

The CDR3, as DNA: TGTGCCAGCAGCCGTAGCGGGGGGTCGGCAAATGAGCAGTTCTTC. This codes for CASSRSGGSANEQFF. The chain employs TRBV7-2 and TRBJ2-1; the match to TRBD2 covers 10 bases. The germline V gene encodes CDR1 SGHTA and CDR2 FQGNSA. V shed 5 bases and J 7 bases; nucleotides not matched to a gene: 8. The CDR3 is made up of 15 amino acids.

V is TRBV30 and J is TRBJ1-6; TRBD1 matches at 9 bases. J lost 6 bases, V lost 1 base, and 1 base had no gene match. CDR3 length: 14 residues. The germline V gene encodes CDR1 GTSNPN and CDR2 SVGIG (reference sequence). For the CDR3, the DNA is TGTGCCTGGAGTGGGGGACAGGGTAATTCACCCCTCCACTTT. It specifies CAWSGGQGNSPLHF.

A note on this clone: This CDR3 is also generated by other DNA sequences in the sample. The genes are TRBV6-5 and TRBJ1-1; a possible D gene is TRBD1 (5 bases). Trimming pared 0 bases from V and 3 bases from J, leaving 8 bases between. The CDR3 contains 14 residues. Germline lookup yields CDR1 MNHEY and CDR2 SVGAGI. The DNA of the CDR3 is TGTGCCAGCAGTTACTCTGGAGGGGACACTGAAGCTTTCTTT. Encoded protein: CASSYSGGDTEAFF.

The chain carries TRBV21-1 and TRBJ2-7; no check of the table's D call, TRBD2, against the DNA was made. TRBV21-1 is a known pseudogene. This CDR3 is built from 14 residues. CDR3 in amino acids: CASSKRFGPLEQYF. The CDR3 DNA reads TGTGCCAGCAGCAAACGTTTCGGTCCTCTCGAGCAGTACTTC.

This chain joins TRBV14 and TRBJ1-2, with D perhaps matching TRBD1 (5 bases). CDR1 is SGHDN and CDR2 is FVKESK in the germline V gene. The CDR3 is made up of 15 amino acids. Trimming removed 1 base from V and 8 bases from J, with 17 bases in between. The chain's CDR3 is CASSQAASGRGGYTF. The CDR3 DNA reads TGTGCCAGCAGCCAAGCGGCATCAGGGCGGGGAGGCTACACCTTC.